These T cell receptor beta chains were read from a single sample in a study of blood T cell repertoires in COVID-19. Repertoires were generated with immunoSEQ multiplex PCR, while TCRdb's copy carries only in-frame clones and drops some. Of 50,000 to 60,000 clones listed, about 88% were seen once; the top ten hold about 26%. The sequencing sample was made of peripheral blood. The receptors come from a human donor in a cohort sampled during active COVID-19. The CDR3 runs from the conserved cysteine through the conserved F or W. D genes are given only for firm matches. Part of the rows lack a size; the others show once, few, many or a class for expanded clones.

clone size	J gene	V gene	D gene	CDR3 DNA	CDR3 protein
NA	TRBJ2-4	TRBV3-1/TRBV3-2	TRBD1	TGTGCCAGCAGTTCGCACCGGGACAGAATCAAAAACATTCAGTACTTC	CASSSHRDRIKNIQYF
NA	TRBJ2-3	TRBV21-1	NA	NA	CASSKVAGGTDTQYF
NA	TRBJ1-1	TRBV7-3	NA	TGTGCCAGCGGTGACACGAACACTGAAGCTTTCTTT	CASGDTNTEAFF
NA	TRBJ2-1	TRBV4-1	TRBD2	TGCGCCAGCAGCCAAGATGGGGTGCGGGGGGTTGATGAGCAGTTCTTC	CASSQDGVRGVDEQFF
NA	TRBJ2-5	TRBV19	TRBD1	TGTGCCAGTAGTGCCGGGACAGGGGGCGGTGAGACCCAGTACTTC	CASSAGTGGGETQYF
NA	TRBJ1-3	TRBV11-2	NA	TGTGCCAGCAGCCCCCCCGAGCCTGGAAACACCATATATTTT	CASSPPEPGNTIYF
NA	TRBJ1-4	TRBV7-3	NA	TGTGCCAGCAGCTTAAGGGTGTTGACGACGCCCGGGGAAAAACTGTTTTTT	CASSLRVLTTPGEKLFF
once	TRBJ2-3	TRBV5-1	TRBD1	TGCGCCAGCAGCTTGGAGACAGGGGCAATCACAGATACGCAGTATTTT	CASSLETGAITDTQYF
NA	TRBJ1-2	TRBV27	NA	TGTGCCAGCAGTTTATCGGGAGTTCGTCTTGGGTCAAACTATGGCTACACCTTC	CASSLSGVRLGSNYGYTF
once	TRBJ1-3	TRBV6-5	TRBD1	TGTGCCAGCAGAACAGGGGTAGGAAACACCATATATTTT	CASRTGVGNTIYF
NA	TRBJ2-7	TRBV18	NA	TGTGCCAGCTCACCAACAGCGGTGCTCTCCTACGAGCAGTACTTC	CASSPTAVLSYEQYF
NA	TRBJ2-2	TRBV19	NA	TGTGCCAGTAGTGCTAGCGCATACACCGGGGAGCTGTTTTTT	CASSASAYTGELFF
NA	TRBJ1-2	TRBV6-2/TRBV6-3	TRBD1	TGTGCCAGCAGCTCCGAAGGGACAGGGATTAACTATGGCTACACCTTC	CASSSEGTGINYGYTF
NA	TRBJ1-1	TRBV10-2	NA	TGCGCCAGCACACAGAAGACTGAAGCTTTCTTT	CASTQKTEAFF
NA	TRBJ1-3	TRBV28	NA	TGTGCCAGCAGTCCCCCAGGGGCCTCTGGAAACACCATATATTTT	CASSPPGASGNTIYF
NA	TRBJ2-5	TRBV27	TRBD2	TGTGCCAGCAGCCCCCTCCGGGGGACTAGCGGGGACCCTCAAGAGACCCAGTACTTC	CASSPLRGTSGDPQETQYF
NA	TRBJ1-1	TRBV9	TRBD1	TGTGCCAGCAGCGTTTCCCTCCTCCCGGGACAGGGACTTGTGGACACTGAAGCTTTCTTT	CASSVSLLPGQGLVDTEAFF
NA	TRBJ2-1	TRBV27	TRBD2	TGTGCCAGCAGACCACCCGGGACTAGCGCGAGTGAGCAGTTCTTC	CASRPPGTSASEQFF
NA	TRBJ2-3	TRBV19	TRBD2	TGTGCCAGTAGTATACCCCTAGCGGGGGGGCAAAATACGCAGTATTTT	CASSIPLAGGQNTQYF
NA	TRBJ2-3	TRBV3-1/TRBV3-2	TRBD2	TGTGCCAGCAGCCAAGATATGGGCCTAGCGGCAGATACGCAGTATTTT	CASSQDMGLAADTQYF
NA	TRBJ1-1	TRBV5-1	NA	TGCGCCAGCACCCTAGACGGCAGTCTGGGTACTGAAGCTTTCTTT	CASTLDGSLGTEAFF
NA	TRBJ2-7	TRBV6-2/TRBV6-3	TRBD1	TGTGCCAGCAGTTACTCGACGGGGACAGGGGGGGGCTACGAGCAGTACTTC	CASSYSTGTGGGYEQYF
NA	TRBJ1-1	TRBV28	TRBD1	TGTGCCAGCAGTACAGGGACAGGGAAAGGCGCTTTCTTT	CASSTGTGKGAFF
NA	TRBJ1-1	TRBV5-6	NA	TGTGCCAATCTCAACCGGGGGAGGGGCACTGAAGCTTTCTTT	CANLNRGRGTEAFF
NA	TRBJ2-2	TRBV5-4	TRBD1	TGTGCCAGCAGCCGACAGGGTTCCGGGGAGCTGTTTTTT	CASSRQGSGELFF
few	TRBJ2-5	TRBV7-9	NA	TGTGCCAGCAGCCCCGAGAACGGGGAAGAGACCCAGTACTTC	CASSPENGEETQYF
once	TRBJ2-5	TRBV19	NA	TGTGCCAGTAGTATCGAGGGTTATGGAGAGACCCAGTACTTC	CASSIEGYGETQYF
NA	TRBJ1-2	TRBV18	NA	TGTGCCAGCTCACCTTCGACAGACTATGGCTACACCTTC	CASSPSTDYGYTF
once	TRBJ1-4	TRBV19	NA	TGTGCCACAGGGGCGACGGCTAATGAAAAACTGTTTTTT	CATGATANEKLFF
NA	TRBJ2-4	TRBV1	NA	TGCACCAGCAGCCCACGGGTGCGGGAGGGCCACAAAAACATTCAGTACTTC	CTSSPRVREGHKNIQYF
once	TRBJ2-3	TRBV4-2	NA	TGTGCCAGCAGCCAAGTTCCCTATCGCACAGATACGCAGTATTTT	CASSQVPYRTDTQYF
NA	TRBJ2-3	TRBV7-2	TRBD2	TGTGCCAGCACTATTATAGCGGGAGGTCGAGATACGCAGTATTTT	CASTIIAGGRDTQYF
NA	TRBJ2-2	TRBV28	TRBD2	TGTGCCAGCAGTTTAAGGGGACTAGCAACCGGGGAGCTGTTTTTT	CASSLRGLATGELFF
NA	TRBJ1-4	TRBV18	NA	TGTGCCAGCTCACAGGGAGCCAATGAAAAACTGTTTTTT	CASSQGANEKLFF
NA	TRBJ1-1	TRBV6-5	TRBD1	TGTGCCAGCAACGACAGGGGTCTGAACACTGAAGCTTTCTTT	CASNDRGLNTEAFF
NA	TRBJ2-1	TRBV7-2	TRBD2	TGTGCCAGCAGCACCGGACTAGCGGGACCCAGGCGTGAGCAGTTCTTC	CASSTGLAGPRREQFF
medium-sized	TRBJ2-1	TRBV19	NA	TGTGCCAGTGGTGATGGAGGGAACGGAAATGAGCAGTTCTTC	CASGDGGNGNEQFF
NA	TRBJ1-2	TRBV7-3	TRBD1	TGTGCCAGCAGGCCGGGACAGGGAGGCTATGGCTACACCTTC	CASRPGQGGYGYTF
NA	TRBJ2-3	TRBV27	TRBD2	TGTGCCAGCAGTTTAATGTGGGCTAGCGGTCGCACAGATACGCAGTATTTT	CASSLMWASGRTDTQYF
NA	TRBJ1-1	TRBV25-1	TRBD1	TGTGCCAGCAGGAGGGGGACAGGGTATACTGAAGCTTTCTTT	CASRRGTGYTEAFF
NA	TRBJ1-5	TRBV19	TRBD1	TGTGCCAGTAGTGCGTGGGGACAGGGTGGCAATCAGCCCCAGCATTTT	CASSAWGQGGNQPQHF
NA	TRBJ2-1	TRBV3-1/TRBV3-2	NA	TGTGCCAGCAGCCAAGAGGAACGTAGCTGGTTCTTC	CASSQEERSWFF
NA	TRBJ1-4	TRBV18	TRBD1	TGTGCCAGCTCACCTGACAGGGGGCGCGGTGAAAAACTGTTTTTT	CASSPDRGRGEKLFF
NA	TRBJ2-7	TRBV7-8	TRBD1	TGTGCCAGCACCCAGGGGGTGAGCGAGCAGTACTTC	CASTQGVSEQYF
NA	TRBJ2-1	TRBV19	NA	TGTGCCAGTACTACGGGAAGTCACATGGAGCAGTTCTTC	CASTTGSHMEQFF